These 20 T cell receptor beta chains came from one sample sequenced in a study of T cells in Graves' hyperthyroidism and ophthalmopathy. TCR beta CDR3 regions were amplified from RNA. TCR CDR3 underwent first-round RT-PCR with the HTBI primer set. Via MiXCR, TCRdb re-called the multiplex PCR reads, giving one row per CDR3 protein. The data hold about 180,000 distinct CDR3 sequences, with over 8% observed a single time. The source material was blood. Receptor source: a woman under 30 with Graves' hyperthyroidism that later progressed to Graves' ophthalmopathy.

A few counts support this clonotype. The chain has TRBV24-1 and TRBJ1-2, with D perhaps matching TRBD1 (5 bases). Germline V gene sequence: CDR1 KGHDR, CDR2 SFDVKD. The CDR3 is made up of 13 amino acids. Between the trimmed V and J ends, which lost 9 bases and 0 bases, there was a span of 10 bases. The CDR3 DNA reads TGTGCCACCGGGGACGGGACTAACTATGGCTACACCTTC. This sequence encodes CATGDGTNYGYTF.

The CDR3 region is CSGHPGQDNSPLHF. CDR3 nucleotide sequence: TGCAGTGGCCACCCGGGACAGGACAATTCACCCCTCCACTTT. The chain couples TRBV20-1 to TRBJ1-6; 8 nucleotides align to TRBD1. This CDR3 spans 14 amino acids. The V gene end was trimmed by 7 bases and the J gene end by 7 bases; junction bases not matched to a gene: 9. Germline V gene lookup returns CDR1 DFQATT and CDR2 SNEGSKA (reference sequence).

This chain connects TRBV11-3 to TRBJ2-2; 10 nucleotides agree with TRBD1. The J segment lost 4 bases and the V segment lost 1 base, leaving 3 bases of the junction unmatched. Looked up from germline, CDR1 is SGHNT and CDR2 is YENEEA. CDR3 length: 16 amino acids. The CDR3 sequence: CASSLVGTGATGELFF. DNA of the CDR3: TGTGCCAGCAGCTTAGTAGGGACAGGGGCCACCGGGGAGCTGTTTTTT.

Only a few counts were recorded for this clonotype. The gene calls are TRBV4-2 and TRBJ2-3; tentatively, D is TRBD1 (6 bases). CDR1 LGHNA and CDR2 YNFKEQ come from the germline V gene. CDR3 length: 15 residues. With 6 bases removed from V and 4 bases from J, the gap between germline ends came to 17 bases. Here the CDR3 reads CASSPTGSVADTQYF. The CDR3 bases are TGTGCCAGCAGTCCTACAGGGAGTGTCGCAGATACGCAGTATTTT.

In this sample, this clonotype turned up many times. This chain uses TRBV10-1 with TRBJ2-1; 9 bases align to TRBD2. This CDR3 is 15 amino acids long. CDR1 is WNHNN, CDR2 SYGVQD, per germline (reference sequence). The V and J ends lost 5 bases and 10 bases, in that order; junction bases with no gene match: 12. This chain's CDR3 is CASSKVISAGGEQFF. The CDR3 region has the DNA TGCGCCAGCAGTAAAGTGATCTCAGCGGGGGGCGAGCAGTTCTTC.

There are many counts of this clonotype. The chain joins TRBV20-1 to TRBJ1-5; D is undetermined. V was clipped by 3 bases and J by 4 bases, with 16 bases between them. Germline CDR1 DFQATT, CDR2 SNEGSKA (reference sequence). This CDR3 spans 15 amino acids. In DNA form, the CDR3 reads TGCAGTGCTAGCAAGAGTGTACAGATTAATCAGCCCCAGCATTTT. Its protein is CSASKSVQINQPQHF.

The rearrangement uses TRBV4-1 and TRBJ1-1; no clear D. V gave up 0 bases and J gave up 5 bases, with 13 bases separating them. CDR1 MGHRA and CDR2 YSYEKL come from the germline V gene. CDR3 length equals 15 residues. In nucleotides, the CDR3 is TGCGCCAGCAGCCAAGACCCTGGACGAAAAACTGAAGCTTTCTTT. Translated, it gives CASSQDPGRKTEAFF.

This clonotype showed up just a few times. The CDR3 region has the DNA TGTGCCAGCAGTGCAGGACGGGATCACCCAGATACGCAGTATTTT. It is translated as CASSAGRDHPDTQYF. The chain has TRBV6-4 and TRBJ2-3; TRBD2 is a possible D gene (5 bases). The CDR3 runs 15 residues. V was trimmed by 4 bases and J by 4 bases, leaving 15 bases between them. The germline gives CDR1 MRHNA, CDR2 SNTAGT.

This clonotype was seen many times. The chain couples TRBV6-1 to TRBJ2-3; TRBD1 aligns across 7 bases. This CDR3 region has 14 residues. The V segment lost 4 bases and the J segment 6 bases; nucleotides outside the gene matches: 7. Germline CDR1 is MNHNS and CDR2 is SASEGT. CDR3 in amino acids: CASSGLEGADTQYF. The CDR3 DNA reads as TGTGCCAGCAGTGGACTCGAGGGGGCTGATACGCAGTATTTT.

This clonotype was seen a handful of times. The chain links TRBV15 to TRBJ2-3, with D uncertain. This CDR3 comprises 15 residues. The germline CDR1 and CDR2 sequences are LNHNV and YYDKDF (reference sequence). V shed 0 bases and J shed 0 bases, with 7 bases lying between them. The CDR3 is CATSRDRRSTDTQYF. In nucleotides, the CDR3 is TGTGCCACCAGCAGAGATAGAAGAAGCACAGATACGCAGTATTTT. Drawing the rest from reference TRBV15 and TRBJ2-3, the complete variable domain is DAMVIQNPRYQVTQFGKPVTLSCSQTLNHNVMYWYQQKSSQAPKLLFHYYDKDFNNEADTPDNFQSRRPNTSFCFLDIRSPGLGDTAMYLCATSRDRRSTDTQYFGPGTRLTVL.

This clonotype was counted at least ten times. V usage is TRBV6-1 and J usage is TRBJ2-7; 7 nucleotides match TRBD1. This CDR3 is 14 amino acids long. The junction had 6 bases not matched to a gene; V was cut back by 7 bases and J by 0 bases. Per the germline V gene, CDR1 is MNHNS and CDR2 is SASEGT. In nucleotides, the CDR3 is TGTGCCAGCAAACCCCGGGACAGCTCCTACGAGCAGTACTTC. It yields the protein CASKPRDSSYEQYF.

This clonotype was seen more than once but under ten times. The CDR3 is CSARGLSGGAYGYTF. DNA of the CDR3: TGCAGTGCTAGAGGTCTCTCAGGGGGCGCATATGGCTACACCTTC. The chain links TRBV20-1 to TRBJ1-2, with 8 bases that match TRBD1. The trim removed 1 base at V and 5 bases at J, leaving 9 bases unmatched. Germline V gives CDR1 DFQATT, CDR2 SNEGSKA (reference sequence). The CDR3 consists of 15 residues.

Remarks on this clonotype: This CDR3 is missing its conserved last phenylalanine or tryptophan, likely due to a read error. V is TRBV20-1 and J is TRBJ1-1; 7 bases map to TRBD1. CDR3 size: 17 residues. Germline loops: CDR1 DFQATT, CDR2 SNEGSKA (reference sequence). The CDR3 here is CNARDRGRGGLHTEAFL. For the CDR3, the DNA is TGCAATGCTAGAGATCGGGGCAGAGGGGGCCTTCACACTGAAGCTTTCCTT.

The V and J genes are TRBV18 and TRBJ1-2; 9 bases match TRBD1. The germline V gene has CDR1 KGHSH and CDR2 LQKENI. Trimming removed 3 bases from V and 4 bases from J; junction bases left unmatched: 6. The CDR3 contains 15 residues. For the CDR3, the DNA is TGTGCCAGCTCACCCCCGGACAGGGGAATCTATGGCTACACCTTC. Translation: CASSPPDRGIYGYTF.

This clonotype occurred many times. The rearrangement joins TRBV12-3 or TRBV12-4 to TRBJ1-4; D may be TRBD1 (5 bases). This CDR3 is 15 amino acids long. V lost 5 bases to trimming and J lost 8 bases, with 18 bases between them. The CDR3 spells CASSPRDPKREKLFF. The CDR3 DNA is TGTGCCAGCAGTCCTCGGGACCCAAAGAGGGAAAAACTGTTTTTT.

In its sample, this clonotype was seen many times. The chain combines TRBV20-1 with TRBJ1-2; unclear D gene. Germline V gives CDR1 DFQATT, CDR2 SNEGSKA (reference sequence). The CDR3 runs to 15 residues. V dropped 5 bases and J dropped 8 bases, with 24 bases sitting between them. As DNA, the CDR3 is TGCAGTGCTCCCCAAACCTGGCAGACCCAACGCGGCTACACCTTC. Protein product: CSAPQTWQTQRGYTF.

V is TRBV25-1 and J is TRBJ1-2; the match to TRBD1 covers 10 bases. The V gene's germline CDR1 is MGHDK and CDR2 SYGVNS. The V gene end was trimmed by 5 bases and the J gene end by 8 bases; junction bases not matched to a gene: 5. The length of the CDR3 is 13 residues. CDR3 amino acids: CASSQGTGDGYTF. As DNA, the CDR3 is TGTGCCAGCAGTCAAGGGACAGGGGACGGCTACACCTTC.

This clonotype was counted at least ten times. The rearrangement uses TRBV3-1 and TRBJ2-1, with D uncertain. The CDR3 totals 14 residues. V lost 0 bases and J lost 0, with 3 bases in between. Germline CDR1 LGHDT, CDR2 YNNKEL (reference sequence). The CDR3 loop is CASSQEISYNEQFF. The CDR3, as DNA: TGTGCCAGCAGCCAAGAAATCTCCTACAATGAGCAGTTCTTC.

There are many counts of this clonotype. This rearrangement joins TRBV11-2 to TRBJ2-4; perhaps TRBD1 as D (6 bases). The germline CDR1 and CDR2 sequences are SGHAT and FQNNGV. Trimming removed 4 bases at V and 0 bases at J, with 13 bases between. CDR3 length equals 16 residues. The CDR3, as DNA: TGTGCCAGCAGCTCTGGACAGTTACTAGCCAAAAACATTCAGTACTTC. It yields the protein CASSSGQLLAKNIQYF. The entire variable domain, with the rest obtained from reference TRBV11-2 and TRBJ2-4, is as follows: EAGVAQSPRYKIIEKRQSVAFWCNPISGHATLYWYQQILGQGPKLLIQFQNNGVVDDSQLPKDRFSAERLKGVDSTLKIQPAKLEDSAVYLCASSSGQLLAKNIQYFGAGTRLSVL.

At least ten counts were recorded for this clonotype. The gene calls are TRBV27 and TRBJ1-1; a possible D gene is TRBD1 (5 bases). CDR1 and CDR2 from the germline V gene are MNHEY and SMNVEV (reference sequence). V shed 8 bases and J shed 0 bases, with 10 bases lying between them. The CDR3 runs to 13 residues. The CDR3 DNA follows: TGTGCCAGCCAATCGACAGTGAACACTGAAGCTTTCTTT. Protein: CASQSTVNTEAFF.